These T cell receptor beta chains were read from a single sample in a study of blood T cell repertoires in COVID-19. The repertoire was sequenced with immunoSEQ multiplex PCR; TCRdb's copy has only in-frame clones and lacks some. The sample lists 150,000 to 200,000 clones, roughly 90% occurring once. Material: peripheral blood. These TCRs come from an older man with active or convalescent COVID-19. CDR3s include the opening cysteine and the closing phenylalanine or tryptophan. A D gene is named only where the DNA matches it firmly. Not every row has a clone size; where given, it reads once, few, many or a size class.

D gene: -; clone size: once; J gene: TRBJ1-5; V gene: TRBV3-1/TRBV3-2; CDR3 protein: CASSQGGAFGQPQHF; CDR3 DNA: TGTGCCAGCAGCCAAGGTGGAGCCTTCGGGCAGCCCCAGCATTTT
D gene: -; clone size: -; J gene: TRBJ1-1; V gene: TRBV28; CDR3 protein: CASILWGRSMNTEAFF; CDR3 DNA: TGTGCCAGCATCCTTTGGGGCAGGAGTATGAACACTGAAGCTTTCTTT
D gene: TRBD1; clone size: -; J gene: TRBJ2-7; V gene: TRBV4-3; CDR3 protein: CASSQEGPGQGRKEQYF; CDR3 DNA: TGCGCCAGCAGCCAAGAAGGACCGGGACAGGGCCGGAAAGAGCAGTACTTC
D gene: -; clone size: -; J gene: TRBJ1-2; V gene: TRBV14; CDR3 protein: CASSPAVYYGYTF; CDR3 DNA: TGTGCCAGCAGCCCAGCGGTCTACTATGGCTACACCTTC
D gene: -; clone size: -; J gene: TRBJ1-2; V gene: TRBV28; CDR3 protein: CASSLVQDYGYTF; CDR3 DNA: TGTGCCAGCAGTTTGGTTCAGGACTATGGCTACACCTTC
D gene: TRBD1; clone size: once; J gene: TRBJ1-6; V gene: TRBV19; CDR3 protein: CAGGGAGQNNSPLHF; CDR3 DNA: TGTGCCGGAGGAGGGGCGGGACAGAATAATTCACCCCTCCACTTT
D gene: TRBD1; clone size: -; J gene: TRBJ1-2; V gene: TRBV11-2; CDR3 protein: CASSSRTGREGYTF; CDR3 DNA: TGTGCCAGCAGCTCCCGGACAGGGCGGGAGGGCTACACCTTC
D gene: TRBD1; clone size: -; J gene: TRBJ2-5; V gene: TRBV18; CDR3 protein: CASSQGTDVLQETQYF; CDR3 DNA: TGTGCCAGCTCCCAAGGGACAGACGTATTGCAAGAGACCCAGTACTTC
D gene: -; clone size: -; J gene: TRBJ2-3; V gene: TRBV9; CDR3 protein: CASGRADTQYF; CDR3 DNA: TGTGCCAGCGGGCGGGCAGATACGCAGTATTTT
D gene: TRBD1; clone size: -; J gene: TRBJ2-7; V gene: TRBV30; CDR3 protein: CAWTRRTGESYEQYF; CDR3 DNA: TGTGCCTGGACACGCAGGACAGGGGAATCCTACGAGCAGTACTTC
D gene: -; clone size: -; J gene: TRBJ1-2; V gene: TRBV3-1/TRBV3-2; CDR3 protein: CASSQGGSNYGYTF; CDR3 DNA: TGTGCCAGCAGCCAAGGAGGCAGTAACTATGGCTACACCTTC
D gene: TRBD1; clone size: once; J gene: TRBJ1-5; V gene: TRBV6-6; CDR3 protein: CASSPGQGRQPQHF; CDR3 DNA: TGTGCCAGCAGCCCAGGACAGGGACGCCAGCCCCAGCATTTT
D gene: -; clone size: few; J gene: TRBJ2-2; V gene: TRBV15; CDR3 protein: CATSSKNTGELFF; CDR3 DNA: TGTGCCACCAGCAGTAAGAACACCGGGGAGCTGTTTTTT
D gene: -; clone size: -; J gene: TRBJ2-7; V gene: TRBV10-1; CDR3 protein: CASSQSTGYYEQYF; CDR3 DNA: TGCGCCAGCAGCCAGAGTACAGGATACTACGAGCAGTACTTC
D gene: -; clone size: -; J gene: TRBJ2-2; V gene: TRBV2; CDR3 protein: CASSDQIGELFF; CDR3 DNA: TGTGCCAGCAGTGACCAAATCGGGGAGCTGTTTTTT
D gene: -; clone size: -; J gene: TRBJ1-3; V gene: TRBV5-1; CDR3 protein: CASSLVGAGNTIYF; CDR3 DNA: TGCGCCAGCAGCTTGGTCGGGGCTGGAAACACCATATATTTT
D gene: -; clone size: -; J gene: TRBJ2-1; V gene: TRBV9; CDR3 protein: CASSSRDSSNEQFF; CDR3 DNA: TGTGCCAGCAGCTCCAGGGACTCCAGCAATGAGCAGTTCTTC